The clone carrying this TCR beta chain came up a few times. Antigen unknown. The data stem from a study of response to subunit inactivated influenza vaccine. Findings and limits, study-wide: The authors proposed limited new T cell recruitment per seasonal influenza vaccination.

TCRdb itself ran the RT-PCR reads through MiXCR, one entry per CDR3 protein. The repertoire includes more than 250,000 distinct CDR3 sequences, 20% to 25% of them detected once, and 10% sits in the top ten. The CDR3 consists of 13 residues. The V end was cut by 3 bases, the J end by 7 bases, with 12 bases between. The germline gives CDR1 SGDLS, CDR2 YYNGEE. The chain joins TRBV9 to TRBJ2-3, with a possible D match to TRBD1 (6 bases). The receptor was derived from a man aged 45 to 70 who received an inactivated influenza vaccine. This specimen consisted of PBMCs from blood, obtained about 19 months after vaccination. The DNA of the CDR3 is TGTGCCAGCAGCGAGGCAACAGGGAATACGCAGTATTTT. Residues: CASSEATGNTQYF.